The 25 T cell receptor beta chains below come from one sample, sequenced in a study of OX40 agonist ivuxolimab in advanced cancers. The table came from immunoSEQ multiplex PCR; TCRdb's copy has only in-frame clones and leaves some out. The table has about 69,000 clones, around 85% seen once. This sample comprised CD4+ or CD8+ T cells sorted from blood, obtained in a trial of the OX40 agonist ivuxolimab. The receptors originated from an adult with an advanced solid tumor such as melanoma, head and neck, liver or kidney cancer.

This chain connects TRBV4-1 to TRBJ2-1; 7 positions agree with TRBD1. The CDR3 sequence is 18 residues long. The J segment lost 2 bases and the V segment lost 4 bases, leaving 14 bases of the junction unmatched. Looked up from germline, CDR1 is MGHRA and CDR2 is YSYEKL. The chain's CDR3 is CASSLRSQGIGTYNEQFF. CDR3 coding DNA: TGCGCCAGCAGCCTTCGATCACAGGGGATCGGGACCTACAATGAGCAGTTCTTC.

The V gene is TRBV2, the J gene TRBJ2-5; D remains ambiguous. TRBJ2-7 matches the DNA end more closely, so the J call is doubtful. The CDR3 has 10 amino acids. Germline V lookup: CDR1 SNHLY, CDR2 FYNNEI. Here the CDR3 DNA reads TGTGCCAGCGGGGACTACGAGCAGTACTTC. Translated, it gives CASGDYEQYF.

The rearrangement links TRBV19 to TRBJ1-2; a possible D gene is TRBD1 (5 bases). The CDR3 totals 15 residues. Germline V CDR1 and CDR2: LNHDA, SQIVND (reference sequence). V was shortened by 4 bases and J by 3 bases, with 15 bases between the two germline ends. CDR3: CASSKARDADYGYTF. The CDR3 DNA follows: TGTGCCAGTAGTAAGGCCAGGGACGCCGACTATGGCTACACCTTC.

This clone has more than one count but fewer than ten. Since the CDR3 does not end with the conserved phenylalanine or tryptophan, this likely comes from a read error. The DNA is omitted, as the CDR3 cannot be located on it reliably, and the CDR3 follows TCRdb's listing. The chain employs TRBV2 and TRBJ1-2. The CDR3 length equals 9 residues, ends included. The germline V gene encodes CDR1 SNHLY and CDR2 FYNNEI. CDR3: CASSQGLWV.

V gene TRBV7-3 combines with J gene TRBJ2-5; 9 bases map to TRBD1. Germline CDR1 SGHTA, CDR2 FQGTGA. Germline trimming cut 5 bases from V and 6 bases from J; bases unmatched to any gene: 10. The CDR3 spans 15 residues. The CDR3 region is CASSETGQGGQTQYF. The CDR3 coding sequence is TGTGCCAGCAGCGAAACGGGACAGGGTGGCCAGACCCAGTACTTC.

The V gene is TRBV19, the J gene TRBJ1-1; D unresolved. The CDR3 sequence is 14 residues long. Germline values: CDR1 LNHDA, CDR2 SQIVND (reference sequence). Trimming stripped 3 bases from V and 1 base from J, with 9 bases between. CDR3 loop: CASSILGRNTEAFF. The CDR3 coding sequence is TGTGCCAGTAGTATTCTGGGGAGGAACACTGAAGCTTTCTTT.

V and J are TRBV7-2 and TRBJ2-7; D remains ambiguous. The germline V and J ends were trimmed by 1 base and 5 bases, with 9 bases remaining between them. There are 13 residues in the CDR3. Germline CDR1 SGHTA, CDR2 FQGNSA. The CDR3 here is CASSLEAEDEQYF. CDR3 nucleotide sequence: TGTGCCAGCAGCTTAGAGGCGGAAGACGAGCAGTACTTC. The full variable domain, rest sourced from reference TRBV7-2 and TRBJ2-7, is GAGVSQSPSNKVTEKGKDVELRCDPISGHTALYWYRQSLGQGLEFLIYFQGNSAPDKSGLPSDRFSAERTGGSVSTLTIQRTQQEDSAVYLCASSLEAEDEQYFGPGTRLTVT.

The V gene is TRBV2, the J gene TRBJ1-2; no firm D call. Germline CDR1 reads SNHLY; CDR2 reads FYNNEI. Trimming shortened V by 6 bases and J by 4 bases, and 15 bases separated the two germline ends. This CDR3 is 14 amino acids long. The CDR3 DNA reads TGTGCCAGCAGGGACCGAGTGGAAATCTATGGCTACACCTTC. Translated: CASRDRVEIYGYTF.

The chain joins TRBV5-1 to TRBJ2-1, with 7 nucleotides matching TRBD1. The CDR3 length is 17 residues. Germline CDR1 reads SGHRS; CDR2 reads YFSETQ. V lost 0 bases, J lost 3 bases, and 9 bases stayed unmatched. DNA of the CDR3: TGCGCCAGCAGCTTGGGTAGACCGCAGGGGGTCTACAATGAGCAGTTCTTC. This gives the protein CASSLGRPQGVYNEQFF.

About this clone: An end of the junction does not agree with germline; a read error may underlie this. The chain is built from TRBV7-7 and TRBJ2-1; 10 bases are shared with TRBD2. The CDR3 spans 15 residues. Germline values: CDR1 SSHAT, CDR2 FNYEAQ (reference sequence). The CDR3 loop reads CASSSGLADNNEQFF. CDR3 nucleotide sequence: TGTGCTAGCAGTTCCGGACTAGCGGATAACAATGAGCAGTTCTTC.

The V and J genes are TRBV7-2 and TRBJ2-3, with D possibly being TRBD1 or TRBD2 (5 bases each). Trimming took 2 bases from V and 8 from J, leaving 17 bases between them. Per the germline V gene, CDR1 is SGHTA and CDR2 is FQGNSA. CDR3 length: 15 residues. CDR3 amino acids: CASSLIPGQRGTQYF. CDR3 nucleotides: TGTGCCAGCAGCTTAATTCCAGGGCAGAGGGGTACGCAGTATTTT.

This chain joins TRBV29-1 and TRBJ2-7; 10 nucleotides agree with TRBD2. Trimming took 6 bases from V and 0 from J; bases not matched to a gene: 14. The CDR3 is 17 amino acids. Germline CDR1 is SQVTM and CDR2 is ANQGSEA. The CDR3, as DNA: TGCAGCGTGACCTCGTTAAGACTAGCGGGTCGCTCCTACGAGCAGTACTTC. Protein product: CSVTSLRLAGRSYEQYF.

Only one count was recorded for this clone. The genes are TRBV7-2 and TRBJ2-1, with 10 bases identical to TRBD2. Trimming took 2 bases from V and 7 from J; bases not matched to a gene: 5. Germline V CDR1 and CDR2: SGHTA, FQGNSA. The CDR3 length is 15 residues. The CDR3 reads CASSLTSGAPNEQFF. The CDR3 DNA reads TGTGCCAGCAGCTTAACTAGCGGGGCCCCAAATGAGCAGTTCTTC.

CDR3 sequence: CASMGQGGYSNQPQHF. The DNA of the CDR3 is TGTGCCAGCATGGGGCAGGGGGGATATAGCAATCAGCCCCAGCATTTT. The chain couples TRBV28 to TRBJ1-5, with 7 bases identical to TRBD1. CDR1 is MDHEN, CDR2 SYDVKM, per germline. V dropped 7 bases and J dropped 0; count of bases not matched to a gene: 9. The CDR3 length is 16 residues. Together with reference TRBV28 and TRBJ1-5, the CDR3 gives the full variable domain: DVKVTQSSRYLVKRTGEKVFLECVQDMDHENMFWYRQDPGLGLRLIYFSYDVKMKEKGDIPEGYSVSREKKERFSLILESASTNQTSMYLCASMGQGGYSNQPQHFGDGTRLSIL.

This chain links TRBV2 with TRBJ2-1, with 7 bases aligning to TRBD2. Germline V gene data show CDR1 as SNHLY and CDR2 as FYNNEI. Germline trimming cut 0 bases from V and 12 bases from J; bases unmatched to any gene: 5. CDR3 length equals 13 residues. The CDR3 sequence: CASSEADLAAQFF. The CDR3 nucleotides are TGTGCCAGCAGTGAAGCCGATCTAGCGGCGCAGTTCTTC.

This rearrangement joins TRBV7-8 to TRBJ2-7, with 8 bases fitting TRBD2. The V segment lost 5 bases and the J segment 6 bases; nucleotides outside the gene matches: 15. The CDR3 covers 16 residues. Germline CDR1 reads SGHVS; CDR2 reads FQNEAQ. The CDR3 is CASSRSGKAGVAEQYF. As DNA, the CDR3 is TGTGCCAGCAGCCGCTCCGGAAAAGCGGGGGTTGCCGAGCAGTACTTC.

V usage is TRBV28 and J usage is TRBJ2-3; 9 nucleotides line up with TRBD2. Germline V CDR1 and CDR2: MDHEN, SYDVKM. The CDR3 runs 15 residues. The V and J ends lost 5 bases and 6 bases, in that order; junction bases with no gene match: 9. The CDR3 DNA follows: TGTGCCAGCAGTCTACTAGCGGGCCGGAGGGATACGCAGTATTTT. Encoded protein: CASSLLAGRRDTQYF.

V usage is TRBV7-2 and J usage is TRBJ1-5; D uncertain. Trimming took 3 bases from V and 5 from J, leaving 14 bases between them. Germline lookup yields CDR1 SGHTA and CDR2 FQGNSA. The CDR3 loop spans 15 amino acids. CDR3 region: CASSLSSRNHQPQHF. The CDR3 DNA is TGTGCCAGCAGCTTGTCATCAAGGAACCATCAGCCCCAGCATTTT.

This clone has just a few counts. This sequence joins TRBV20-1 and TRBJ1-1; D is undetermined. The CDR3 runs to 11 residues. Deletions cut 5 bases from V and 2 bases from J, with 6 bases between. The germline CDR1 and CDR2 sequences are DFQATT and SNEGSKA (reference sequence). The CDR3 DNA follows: TGCAGTGCTGACCTTAACACTGAAGCTTTCTTT. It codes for CSADLNTEAFF.

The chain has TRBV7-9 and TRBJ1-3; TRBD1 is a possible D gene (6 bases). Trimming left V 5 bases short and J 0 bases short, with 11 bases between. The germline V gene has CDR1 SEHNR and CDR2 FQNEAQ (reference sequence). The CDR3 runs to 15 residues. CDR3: CASSVDRPSGNTIYF. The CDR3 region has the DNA TGTGCCAGCAGCGTTGACAGGCCCTCTGGAAACACCATATATTTT.

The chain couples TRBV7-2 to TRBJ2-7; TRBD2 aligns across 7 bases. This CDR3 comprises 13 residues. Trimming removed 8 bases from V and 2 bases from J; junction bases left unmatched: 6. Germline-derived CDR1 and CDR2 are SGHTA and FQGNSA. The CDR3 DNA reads TGTGCCAGCTGTCCGGGGGGAGCCTACGAGCAGTACTTC. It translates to CASCPGGAYEQYF.

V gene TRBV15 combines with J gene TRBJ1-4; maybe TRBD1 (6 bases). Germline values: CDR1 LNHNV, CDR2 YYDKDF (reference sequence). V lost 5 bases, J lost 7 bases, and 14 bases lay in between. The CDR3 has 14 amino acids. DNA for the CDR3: TGTGCCACCAGCGGGGGGGGCGGCGGTGAAAAACTGTTTTTT. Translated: CATSGGGGGEKLFF.

CDR3 coding DNA: TGTGCCAGCAGTTCGATAGGGCTAGCGGGGAATACGCAGTATTTT. It codes for CASSSIGLAGNTQYF. This rearrangement joins TRBV28 to TRBJ2-3; 9 nucleotides align to TRBD2. V lost 4 bases to trimming and J lost 7 bases; unmatched junction nucleotides: 9. CDR3 length: 15 amino acids. CDR1 is MDHEN and CDR2 is SYDVKM in the germline V gene.

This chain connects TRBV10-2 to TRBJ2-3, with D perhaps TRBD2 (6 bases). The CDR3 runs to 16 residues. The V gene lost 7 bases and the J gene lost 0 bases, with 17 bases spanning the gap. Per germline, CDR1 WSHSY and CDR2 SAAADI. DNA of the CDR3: TGCGCCAGCATTCCCGGCGGGGCAGCTAGCACAGATACGCAGTATTTT. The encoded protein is CASIPGGAASTDTQYF.

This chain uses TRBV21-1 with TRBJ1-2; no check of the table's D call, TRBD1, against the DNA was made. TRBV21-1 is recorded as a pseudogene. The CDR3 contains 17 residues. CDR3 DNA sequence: TGTGCCAGCAGCAAAACGAGCGAGGCAGGGGCTGCGAATGGCTACACCTTC. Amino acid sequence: CASSKTSEAGAANGYTF.